This entry lists 6 T cell receptor beta chains sequenced from one sample in a study of Ad26.COV2.S vaccination and SARS-CoV-2 variants. This table comes from immunoSEQ multiplex PCR, and its TCRdb copy is limited to in-frame clones, with some not included. The sample consists of about 400,000 clones, 89% of them appearing once. Noted treatment: around 19 received Ad26.COV2.S at low or high dose, single or two shots; several received placebo; per-sample allocation not given. At day 63 after the first vaccine or placebo injection, samples were drawn. Sequencing used peripheral blood, obtained in a trial of Ad26.COV2.S vaccine versus placebo. The origin of the receptors is a person between 18 and 65 years old who received the Ad26.COV2.S COVID-19 vaccine or a placebo.

This clone turned up a few times. This chain joins TRBV15 and TRBJ2-3, with D perhaps given as TRBD1 or TRBD2 (5 bases each). The CDR3 runs to 16 residues. CDR1 and CDR2 from the germline V gene are LNHNV and YYDKDF (reference sequence). V lost 4 bases to trimming and J lost 5 bases, with 19 bases between them. DNA for the CDR3: TGTGCCACCAGCACAGGTGGGGGAGCCCGAGGAGATACGCAGTATTTT. This gives the protein CATSTGGGARGDTQYF. The full variable domain, with the rest looked up from reference TRBV15 and TRBJ2-3, is DAMVIQNPRYQVTQFGKPVTLSCSQTLNHNVMYWYQQKSSQAPKLLFHYYDKDFNNEADTPDNFQSRRPNTSFCFLDIRSPGLGDTAMYLCATSTGGGARGDTQYFGPGTRLTVL.

CDR3 loop: CASSRVRQGGSGYTF. The CDR3, as DNA: TGTGCCAGCAGCCGGGTGAGACAGGGCGGGAGCGGCTACACCTTC. The chain combines TRBV11-2 with TRBJ1-2; 7 nucleotides match TRBD1. The CDR3 runs 15 residues. J gave up 8 bases and V 5 bases, and 14 bases lay outside the gene matches. Per the germline V gene, CDR1 is SGHAT and CDR2 is FQNNGV.

J is TRBJ2-1 and V is TRBV7-8; perhaps D is TRBD1 or TRBD2 (5 bases each). Germline lookup yields CDR1 SGHVS and CDR2 FQNEAQ. V lost 0 bases, J lost 0 bases, and 6 bases lay in between. This CDR3 is built from 15 residues. CDR3 sequence (DNA): TGTGCCAGCAGCTTAGCAGGGACCTCCTACAATGAGCAGTTCTTC. As protein: CASSLAGTSYNEQFF. Using reference TRBV7-8 and TRBJ2-1 for the parts outside the CDR3, the full variable domain is GAGVSQSPRYKVAKRGQDVALRCDPISGHVSLFWYQQALGQGPEFLTYFQNEAQLDKSGLPSDRFFAERPEGSVSTLKIQRTQQEDSAVYLCASSLAGTSYNEQFFGPGTRLTVL.

The chain uses TRBV7-3 and TRBJ1-1; 9 nucleotides line up with TRBD1. The germline V gene encodes CDR1 SGHTA and CDR2 FQGTGA. CDR3 length: 13 residues. J gave up 5 bases and V 6 bases, and 4 bases lay outside the gene matches. Here the CDR3 reads CASRLQGATEAFF. The CDR3 nucleotides are TGTGCCAGCAGATTACAGGGGGCGACTGAAGCTTTCTTT. Filled out from reference TRBV7-3 and TRBJ1-1, the complete variable domain reads GAGVSQTPSNKVTEKGKYVELRCDPISGHTALYWYRQSLGQGPEFLIYFQGTGAADDSGLPNDRFFAVRPEGSVSTLKIQRTERGDSAVYLCASRLQGATEAFFGQGTRLTVV.

This clone came up once. V and J are TRBV5-5 and TRBJ2-2; no clear D. The CDR3 spans 12 residues. Germline V gene lookup returns CDR1 SGHKS and CDR2 YYEKEE (reference sequence). Trimming took 2 bases from V and 2 from J, leaving 1 base between them. The CDR3 loop is CASSLNTGELFF. CDR3 coding DNA: TGTGCCAGCAGCTTAAACACCGGGGAGCTGTTTTTT.

In this sample, this clone turned up a few times. The chain employs TRBV6-6 and TRBJ2-7; TRBD2 might be the D (5 bases). In germline, CDR1 is MNHNY, CDR2 SVGAGI (reference sequence). The length of the CDR3 is 16 residues. Deletions cut 7 bases from V and 4 bases from J, with 23 bases between. The CDR3 loop is CASTQSGNFFGYEQYF. CDR3 nucleotides: TGTGCCAGCACCCAATCGGGGAACTTCTTTGGGTACGAGCAGTACTTC.